The sequence of this TCR beta chain was determined in a study of early T cells in non-severe SARS-CoV-2 infection. TCRdb redid the calling of the 5' RACE reads with MiXCR, one entry per CDR3 protein. The table shows tens of thousands of distinct CDR3 sequences, with 10% to 15% occurring only once. CDR1 LGHDT and CDR2 YNNKEL come from the germline V gene (reference sequence). Trimming shortened V by 4 bases and J by 5 bases, and 11 bases separated the two germline ends. The CDR3 is 13 amino acids. This clonotype was detected only a few times. The material was whole blood, obtained at baseline. The TCR originated in an adult who was a healthcare worker with PCR-confirmed SARS-CoV-2 infection or an uninfected control (not recorded which). V is TRBV3-1 and J is TRBJ1-2; D is possibly TRBD1 (5 bases). CDR3 protein: CASSPLRDYGYTF. CDR3 sequence (DNA): TGTGCCAGCAGCCCCCTCAGGGATTATGGCTACACCTTC.